The source of this T cell receptor beta chain is a study of blood T cell repertoires in COVID-19. Whole-study context: The cDNA or gDNA used as material had been derived from T cells, B-cell-depleted T cells, or PBMCs.

Donors were grouped by their self-reported clinical history. The length of the CDR3 is 18 residues. CDR1 and CDR2 (germline): SGHAT, FQNNGV. V was cut by 5 bases and J by 0 bases, with 20 bases left in between. The method was immunoSEQ multiplex PCR; TCRdb's version includes in-frame clones alone and lacks a portion of them. The sample yields over 200,000 clones, approximately 80% seen once. This rearrangement joins TRBV11-2 to TRBJ1-3; D may be TRBD1 (5 bases). The sequence came from a man aged 60 to 69 who had recovered from COVID-19. Sequenced: PBMCs or T cells enriched from blood (not recorded which). The CDR3 spells CASSDTQRGLLSGNTIYF. In DNA, the CDR3 is TGTGCCAGCAGCGATACTCAAAGGGGATTGCTCTCTGGAAACACCATATATTTT.